Listed here are 2 T cell receptor beta chains from one sample, sequenced in a study of neurological immune-mediated disorders. TCRdb itself ran the 5' RACE reads through MiXCR, one entry per CDR3 protein. Of 45,000 to 65,000 distinct CDR3 sequences detected, about 4% appear once; the ten largest clones hold around 3%. Sequences were obtained from PBMCs. The receptors originated from a man in his fifties with multiple sclerosis.

This clonotype appeared many times. Relative to the germline gene, one junction end is altered; a read error may explain this. The chain recombines TRBV20-1 with TRBJ2-1; no clear D. Germline assignment: CDR1 DFQATT and CDR2 SNEGSKA (reference sequence). CDR3 size: 11 residues. The CDR3 loop is CSARIYDVTVF. As DNA, the CDR3 is TGCAGTGCTAGAATCTATGATGTGACGGTCTTC.

The sample holds many counts of this clonotype. This chain's CDR3 is CASSRERAGRNTGELFF. The CDR3, as DNA: TGCGCCAGCAGCCGAGAGCGAGCGGGGAGGAACACCGGGGAGCTGTTTTTT. This chain joins TRBV4-1 and TRBJ2-2, with 7 nucleotides matching TRBD2. This CDR3 spans 17 amino acids. CDR1 is MGHRA, CDR2 YSYEKL, per germline. V trimming: 4 bases; J trimming: 1 base; junction bases outside the gene matches: 9.